Listed below are T cell receptor beta chains from one sample, sequenced in a study of blood T cell repertoires in COVID-19. Clones were sequenced by immunoSEQ multiplex PCR, and TCRdb holds only the in-frame ones, with some missing. The sample includes under 500,000 clones, roughly nine tenths seen only once; the top ten take over 1.5%. The material sequenced was PBMCs or T cells enriched from blood (not recorded which). The receptors were gathered from a woman younger than 35 with acute COVID-19. Both conserved end residues are part of each CDR3. The order of the fields is V gene, D gene, clone size, J gene, CDR3 DNA, CDR3 protein. A D gene is named only where the DNA matches it firmly. Rows may omit the clone size; those that give it use once, few, many or a size class.

TRBV27	NA	NA	TRBJ1-3	TGTGCCAGCAGAGCCGGCGGAAGCTCTGGAAACACCATATATTTT	CASRAGGSSGNTIYF
TRBV28	TRBD1	NA	TRBJ2-3	TGTGCCAGCAGTCCTGCCGGGACAGGGGAGAGGACGCAGTATTTT	CASSPAGTGERTQYF
TRBV9	NA	NA	TRBJ1-1	TGTGCCAGCAGCGTAGGCTGGGGCGCTGAAGCTTTCTTT	CASSVGWGAEAFF
TRBV30	NA	NA	TRBJ2-5	TGTGCCTGGAGAGAGTCCGGAGAGACCCAGTACTTC	CAWRESGETQYF
TRBV19	NA	few	TRBJ1-6	TGTGCCAGTAGAACAGGGTATAATTCACCCCTCCACTTT	CASRTGYNSPLHF
TRBV14	TRBD1	NA	TRBJ1-2	TGTGCCAGCAGCCCTAACATTGACAGGGGACGGAATGGCTACACCTTC	CASSPNIDRGRNGYTF
TRBV5-6	NA	NA	TRBJ1-4	TGTGCCAGCAGCTTGGAAGGGGAAGGTAATGAAAAACTGTTTTTT	CASSLEGEGNEKLFF
TRBV29-1	NA	NA	TRBJ1-1	TGCAGCGTCGCCACAGGGTTAGGCACTGAAGCTTTCTTT	CSVATGLGTEAFF
TRBV6-2/TRBV6-3	NA	NA	TRBJ1-6	TGTGCCAGCAGTTACTCGGGTGGAGGGAATTCACCCCTCCACTTT	CASSYSGGGNSPLHF
TRBV9	TRBD2	NA	TRBJ2-7	TGTGCCAGCAGCGAGGGACTAGCGGGAGAACACTACGAGCAGTACTTC	CASSEGLAGEHYEQYF
TRBV6-5	TRBD1	NA	TRBJ1-3	TGTGCCAGCAGCCGACAGGGTGTCGGAAACACCATATATTTT	CASSRQGVGNTIYF
TRBV18	TRBD2	NA	TRBJ2-5	TGTGCCAGCCGAGGGGGACTAGGGCCAGAGACCCAGTACTTC	CASRGGLGPETQYF
TRBV6-1	NA	NA	TRBJ2-1	TGTGCCAGCAGTAGAACAGGGAGAAATGAGCAGTTCTTC	CASSRTGRNEQFF
TRBV6-4	NA	NA	TRBJ1-5	TGTGCCAGCAGCGCCCCACGGGGTAGACAGCCCCAGCATTTT	CASSAPRGRQPQHF
TRBV5-1	NA	once	TRBJ2-2	TGCGCCAGCAGCGCCGAGTGGCAGGGTAACACCGGGGAGCTGTTTTTT	CASSAEWQGNTGELFF
TRBV28	NA	NA	TRBJ1-6	TGTGCCAGCAGTTTAACCCCCACAGCCTATAATTCACCCCTCCACTTT	CASSLTPTAYNSPLHF
TRBV7-9	TRBD2	NA	TRBJ2-1	TGTGCCAGCAGCTTAAGGACTCTAGCGGGAGTGAATGAGCAGTTCTTC	CASSLRTLAGVNEQFF
TRBV10-2	TRBD2	NA	TRBJ2-3	TGCGCCAGTTCAACTAGCGGGAGCACAGATACGCAGTATTTT	CASSTSGSTDTQYF
TRBV3-1/TRBV3-2	NA	NA	TRBJ2-1	TGTGCCAGCAGCCAAGATCACAGGGACAATGAGCAGTTCTTC	CASSQDHRDNEQFF
TRBV19	NA	NA	TRBJ2-7	TGTGCCAGTAGTATTTTGGCGGGGACGAAGGCCTACGAGCAGTACTTC	CASSILAGTKAYEQYF
TRBV9	TRBD2	NA	TRBJ2-1	TGTGCCAGCAGCCGGACTAGCGGAAACAATGAGCAGTTCTTC	CASSRTSGNNEQFF
TRBV7-9	NA	NA	TRBJ1-2	TGTGCCAGCAGCACACAACAGCTAACCTATGGCTACACCTTC	CASSTQQLTYGYTF
TRBV28	NA	many	TRBJ1-2	TGTGCCAGCAGTCCCACGGGGGGGAGGAACTATGGCTACACCTTC	CASSPTGGRNYGYTF
TRBV5-1	NA	NA	TRBJ1-2	TGCGCCAGCAGCTTAGAAGACTCTCTTTATGGCTACACCTTC	CASSLEDSLYGYTF
TRBV10-3	NA	NA	TRBJ2-1	TGTGCCATCAGTGCCAAGGGGGAGCGAACTCCCTACAATGAGCAGTTCTTC	CAISAKGERTPYNEQFF
TRBV27	TRBD1	NA	TRBJ1-1	TGTGCCAGCAGTTCAATCGGACAGGGCTGGGATACTGAAGCTTTCTTT	CASSSIGQGWDTEAFF
TRBV23-1	NA	NA	TRBJ1-5	TGCGCCAGCAGTCTGGAGGGCGGGAATCAGCCCCAGCATTTT	CASSLEGGNQPQHF
TRBV18	NA	NA	TRBJ1-3	TGTGCCAGCTCCCCTCAGGGGAATGGAAACACCATATATTTT	CASSPQGNGNTIYF